This TCR beta chain was captured by sequencing in a study of blood T cell repertoires in COVID-19. At the level of the study: T cells, B-cell-depleted T cells, or PBMCs provided the cDNA or gDNA that served as material.

Germline V gene lookup returns CDR1 LNHDA and CDR2 SQIVND (reference sequence). The CDR3 is 13 residues long. V lost 5 bases, J lost 4 bases, and 9 bases lay in between. Per the study methods: Using reference gene primer amplification, nucleated cell counts were estimated. This table comes from immunoSEQ multiplex PCR, and its TCRdb copy is limited to in-frame clones, with some not included. The V and J calls and clone size were taken over from that table, and D and trimming were inferred from the DNA. In the table there are around 180,000 clones, around 87% of which are singletons. This TCR derives from a middle-aged man with active or convalescent COVID-19. Source material: peripheral blood. The J gene is TRBJ1-3, the V gene TRBV19; D remains unclear. The CDR3 loop reads CASSSTRGNTIYF. CDR3 sequence (DNA): TGTGCCAGTAGTTCAACCAGGGGAAACACCATATATTTT.